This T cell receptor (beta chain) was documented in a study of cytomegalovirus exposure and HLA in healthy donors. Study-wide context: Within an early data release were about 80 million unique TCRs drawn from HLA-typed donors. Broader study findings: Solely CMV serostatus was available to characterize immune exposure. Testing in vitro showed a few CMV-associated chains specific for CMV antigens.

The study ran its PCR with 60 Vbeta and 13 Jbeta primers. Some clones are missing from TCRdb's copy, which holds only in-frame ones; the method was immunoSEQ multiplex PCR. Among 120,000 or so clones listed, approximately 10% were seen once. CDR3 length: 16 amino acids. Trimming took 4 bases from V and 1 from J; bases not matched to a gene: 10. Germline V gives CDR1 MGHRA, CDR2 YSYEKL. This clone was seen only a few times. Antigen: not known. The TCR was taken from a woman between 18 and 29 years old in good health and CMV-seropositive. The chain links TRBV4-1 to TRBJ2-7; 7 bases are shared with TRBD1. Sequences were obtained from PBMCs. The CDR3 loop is CASSPGTDASSYEQYF. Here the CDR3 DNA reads TGCGCCAGCAGCCCCGGGACAGACGCCTCGTCCTACGAGCAGTACTTC.